This T cell receptor beta chain was captured by sequencing in a study of T cells in localized non-small cell lung cancer. Study results and caveats: It remains possible that heterogeneity exists, since only one tumor region was sequenced. When the top 100 tumor clones were examined, a median approximately 62 of them also appeared in the adjacent lung, which was paired and uninvolved. Uninvolved adjacent lung had higher T cell clonality than tumor and all other tissues.

Assay used: immunoSEQ multiplex PCR; TCRdb lists only in-frame clones, some missing. The table records about 3,300 clones, 25% to 30% of them present only once. V was trimmed by 0 bases and J by 5 bases, leaving 11 bases between them. CDR3 size: 15 residues. Germline V lookup: CDR1 LNHNV, CDR2 YYDKDF (reference sequence). For this clone: Its antigen is undetermined.

Investigators took adjacent lung free of atypia at least 2 cm from the tumor margin. This chain links TRBV15 with TRBJ2-1; TRBD2 might be the D (6 bases). This receptor was identified in a woman aged 40-70 years with stage I lung adenocarcinoma. This material consisted of normal lung tissue next to the tumor, taken before any cancer treatment. CDR3 loop: CATSRDGLADNEQFF. In DNA, the CDR3 is TGTGCCACCAGCAGAGATGGTTTAGCGGACAATGAGCAGTTCTTC. Complete variable domain (other parts from reference TRBV15 and TRBJ2-1): DAMVIQNPRYQVTQFGKPVTLSCSQTLNHNVMYWYQQKSSQAPKLLFHYYDKDFNNEADTPDNFQSRRPNTSFCFLDIRSPGLGDTAMYLCATSRDGLADNEQFFGPGTRLTVL.